The TCR beta chain described here comes from a study of identical twins. CDR3 size: 15 residues. Germline V lookup: CDR1 SGHRS, CDR2 YFSETQ. Trimming removed 3 bases from V and 9 bases from J; junction bases left unmatched: 10. TCRdb used MiXCR to reprocess the 5' RACE reads, holding one entry per CDR3 protein. The sample carries approximately 550,000 distinct CDR3 sequences, about 20% recorded once. The data were also submitted as part of a second study, on yellow fever vaccine responses in identical twins.

This sequence was found in a woman between 18 and 29 years old in good health. Specimen: CD4+ T cells sorted from blood. V is TRBV5-1 and J is TRBJ2-1, with 9 nucleotides matching TRBD2. The CDR3 DNA is TGCGCCAGCAGCTGGGGGACTAGCTCCTCGAGTGAGCAGTTCTTC. It translates to CASSWGTSSSSEQFF.